The rows below give T cell receptor beta chains drawn from one sample of a study of blood T cell repertoires in COVID-19. Repertoires were generated with immunoSEQ multiplex PCR, while TCRdb's copy carries only in-frame clones and drops some. The table has some 140,000 clones, around 81% seen once. Sequences were obtained from peripheral blood. The origin of the receptors is a woman aged 55-75 years with active or convalescent COVID-19. Each CDR3 is given with its conserved first and last residue. Fields, in order: V gene, J gene, clone size, D gene, CDR3 DNA, CDR3 protein. D genes are given only for firm matches. Size is stated for part of the rows, as once, few or many counts, or as a class when the clone is expanded.

TRBV9	TRBJ2-1	few	-	TGTGCCAGCAGCGCCACTACAGGCTCCTACAATGAGCAGTTCTTC	CASSATTGSYNEQFF
TRBV6-5	TRBJ2-5	-	-	TGTGCCAGCAGTTCTCCCCGGGTAGCACGGGAGACCCAGTACTTC	CASSSPRVARETQYF
TRBV28	TRBJ1-5	few	TRBD1	TGTGCCAGCAGGGAGAGCGGGACAGGCGGCAATCAGCCCCAGCATTTT	CASRESGTGGNQPQHF
TRBV12-3/TRBV12-4	TRBJ2-1	-	-	TGTGCCAGCAGTTTTAGCGAGTACAATGAGCAGTTCTTC	CASSFSEYNEQFF
TRBV5-1	TRBJ2-5	-	TRBD2	TGCGCCAGCAGCCCGAGAGTAGCGGGTCTGTACCAAGAGACCCAGTACTTC	CASSPRVAGLYQETQYF
TRBV5-1	TRBJ2-1	many	-	TGCGCCAGCAGGCCGGGGGGCCTCGGAGGAAATGAGCAGTTCTTC	CASRPGGLGGNEQFF
TRBV27	TRBJ1-2	few	TRBD1	TGTGCCAGCAGTTTCATTATGGGACAGGGGGTCGAAGGCTACACCTTC	CASSFIMGQGVEGYTF
TRBV6-2/TRBV6-3	TRBJ2-3	-	-	TGTGCCAGCAGTTACGGGAGCGCAGGCTATTCCACAGATACGCAGTATTTT	CASSYGSAGYSTDTQYF
TRBV29-1	TRBJ2-1	-	TRBD2	TGCAGCGGCCGGACTAGTCGTGAGCAGTTCTTC	CSGRTSREQFF
TRBV19	TRBJ1-1	-	-	TGTGCCAGTAGTACCTCTGGGGCAGGGGTACTCACTGAAGCTTTCTTT	CASSTSGAGVLTEAFF
TRBV6-6	TRBJ2-7	-	TRBD2	TGTGCCAGCAGGGGAGGGACTAGCGGGGACGAGCAGTACTTC	CASRGGTSGDEQYF
TRBV9	TRBJ2-2	-	TRBD2	TGTGCCAGCACCCTATCCACTAGCGGGAGCCGACCCGGGGAGCTGTTTTTT	CASTLSTSGSRPGELFF
TRBV30	TRBJ2-2	-	-	TGTGCCTGGAGTCCGGGAGTCACCGGGGAGCTGTTTTTT	CAWSPGVTGELFF
TRBV18	TRBJ1-3	-	TRBD1	TGTGCCAGCTCACCCGAGACAGGGACTGGAAACACCATATATTTT	CASSPETGTGNTIYF
TRBV5-1	TRBJ2-2	-	-	TGCGCCAGCAGCTTAATAGTCGCCGGGGAGCTGTTTTTT	CASSLIVAGELFF
TRBV24-1	TRBJ2-1	-	TRBD2	TGTGCCACCAGTAGAGGGACTATCGGTGAGCAGTTCTTC	CATSRGTIGEQFF
TRBV18	TRBJ1-1	-	TRBD1	TGTGCCAGCTCAAGCAGGGACAGAGGGGTGAACACTGAAGCTTTCTTT	CASSSRDRGVNTEAFF
TRBV29-1	TRBJ1-2	-	-	TGCAGCGTTAGATGGGGCAACTATGGCTACACCTTC	CSVRWGNYGYTF
TRBV29-1	TRBJ2-3	-	-	TGCAGCTGGACCCGCCGGGGAACTAGCACAGATACGCAGTATTTT	CSWTRRGTSTDTQYF
TRBV21-1	TRBJ1-5	-	-	TGTGCCAGCAGCAAGACGACAGGGGGCGGGAATCAGCCCCAGCATTTT	CASSKTTGGGNQPQHF
TRBV28	TRBJ2-7	-	-	TGTGCCAGCAGTTCTCCCGCTACCTACGAGCAGTACTTC	CASSSPATYEQYF
TRBV7-9	TRBJ2-5	-	-	TGTGCCAGCAGCTTTGGCAGGCAAGAGACCCAGTACTTC	CASSFGRQETQYF
TRBV27	TRBJ1-2	-	-	TGTGCCAGCAGTTTAATGGGGCAGCCCTATGGCTACACCTTC	CASSLMGQPYGYTF
TRBV9	TRBJ1-3	few	-	TGTGCCAGCAGCGCCGGAGCGGGATCTGGAAACACCATATATTTT	CASSAGAGSGNTIYF
TRBV5-1	TRBJ2-2	-	-	TGCGCCAGCAGCTTGGACCAGGTGCACACCGGGGAGCTGTTTTTT	CASSLDQVHTGELFF
TRBV5-1	TRBJ1-2	once	-	TGCGCCAGCAGCTTGGACAGGGTCGATGGCTACACCTTC	CASSLDRVDGYTF
TRBV19	TRBJ1-1	-	TRBD1	TGTGCCAGTATCGGGGACAGGGGCTCTGAAGCTTTCTTT	CASIGDRGSEAFF
TRBV18	TRBJ1-2	-	-	TGTGCCAGCTCACTAAATTTCGAGGGTGGCTACACCTTC	CASSLNFEGGYTF
TRBV2	TRBJ1-2	-	TRBD1	TGTGCCAGCAGCCAGACAGGGATTAACTATGGCTACACCTTC	CASSQTGINYGYTF
TRBV6-6	TRBJ1-5	-	-	TGTGCCAGCACGCGGGGGGCCGGGAATCAGCCCCAGCATTTT	CASTRGAGNQPQHF
TRBV18	TRBJ1-2	-	-	TGTGCCAGCTCCCCACCCGAGGGGGGGCGAGGGAACTATGGCTACACCTTC	CASSPPEGGRGNYGYTF
TRBV6-5	TRBJ1-6	-	TRBD1	TGTGCCAGCAGTTGGGACAGCGACAGTACGGTTTCACCCCTCCACTTT	CASSWDSDSTVSPLHF
TRBV7-9	TRBJ2-5	-	TRBD1	TGTGCCAGCAACCAGGGACAGGGAATGAGGCAAGAGACCCAGTACTTC	CASNQGQGMRQETQYF
TRBV7-9	TRBJ2-7	few	TRBD2	TGTGCCAGCAGCTTACGCGGAAGGGAGGGACCCTACGAGCAGTACTTC	CASSLRGREGPYEQYF
TRBV28	TRBJ1-2	-	-	TGTGCCAGCAGTTTTAGTGGGGCTCTAGCTAACTATGGCTACACCTTC	CASSFSGALANYGYTF
TRBV5-1	TRBJ2-7	-	-	TGCGCCAGCAGCTTGGCCGCGGGGCGGGAGCAGTACTTC	CASSLAAGREQYF
TRBV5-4	TRBJ1-6	few	TRBD1	TGTGCCAGCAGCTCACCCGGGGACAGCCGATCACCCCTCCACTTT	CASSSPGDSRSPLHF
TRBV6-5	TRBJ1-4	-	-	TGTGCCAGCAGTTACCAGGGGATCGGTGAAAAACTGTTTTTT	CASSYQGIGEKLFF
TRBV5-1	TRBJ1-4	-	TRBD1	TGCGCCAGCACCAAGAGAGGGACAGACTTTCCGCGAGGGGAAAAACTGTTTTTT	CASTKRGTDFPRGEKLFF
TRBV9	TRBJ2-1	-	TRBD2	TGTGCCAGCAGCGTCGGGACTAGCGGGAGCAATGAGCAGTTCTTC	CASSVGTSGSNEQFF
TRBV5-6	TRBJ1-1	-	-	TGTGCCAGCAGCGGTCCGGGGGGAGCTTTCTTT	CASSGPGGAFF
TRBV7-2	TRBJ1-5	-	-	TGTGCCAGCAGCTTAGTGGACAGCCCGAATCAGCCCCAGCATTTT	CASSLVDSPNQPQHF
TRBV28	TRBJ1-6	-	TRBD1	TGTGCCAGCAGTTCCCCCGGGACAGGGGTTGGTCCCCTCCACTTT	CASSSPGTGVGPLHF
TRBV28	TRBJ1-2	-	-	TGTGCCAGCAGTTTGAACAGAGTCTATGGCTACACCTTC	CASSLNRVYGYTF
TRBV10-1	TRBJ1-2	-	-	TGCGCCAGCAGTGAAAGACTGGATTATGGCTACACCTTC	CASSERLDYGYTF
TRBV3-1/TRBV3-2	TRBJ1-1	-	-	TGTGCCAGCAGCCGATATTACATGAACACTGAAGCTTTCTTT	CASSRYYMNTEAFF
TRBV28	TRBJ2-1	-	-	TGTGCCAGCAGTTTGACAGGCTCCTACAATGAGCAGTTCTTC	CASSLTGSYNEQFF
TRBV28	TRBJ1-1	once	-	TGTGCCAGCAGTCTAGTTCAGGGTAACACTGAAGCTTTCTTT	CASSLVQGNTEAFF
TRBV30	TRBJ1-2	-	-	TGTGCCTGGAGTAAGAGCCAGGGTAGCGGCTACACCTTC	CAWSKSQGSGYTF
TRBV6-6	TRBJ2-1	-	-	TGTGCCAGCAGTCCTATGAGCTCCTACAATGAGCAGTTCTTC	CASSPMSSYNEQFF
TRBV3-1/TRBV3-2	TRBJ2-5	-	TRBD2	TGTGCCAGCAGCCGGACTAGCGTCGTCCAAGAGACCCAGTACTTC	CASSRTSVVQETQYF
TRBV5-1	TRBJ2-1	-	TRBD2	TGCGCCAGCAGCTCCGACTTTAGCGGGGGGCGCGGTGAGCAGTTCTTC	CASSSDFSGGRGEQFF
TRBV28	TRBJ2-2	-	TRBD1	TGTGCCAGCACCTGGACAGGGAACACCGGGGAGCTGTTTTTT	CASTWTGNTGELFF
TRBV30	TRBJ1-2	-	-	TGTGCCTGGAGTGAGATAGGGGCCAGAGGCTACACCTTC	CAWSEIGARGYTF
TRBV6-5	TRBJ1-5	-	TRBD1	TGTGCCAGCAGTCTCGACAGGGGGCGGAATCAGCCCCAGCATTTT	CASSLDRGRNQPQHF
TRBV5-8	TRBJ1-4	once	-	TGTGCCAGCAGCTTGTGGCAGGGACTGTTTTTT	CASSLWQGLFF
TRBV21-1	TRBJ1-2	-	-	TGTGCCAGCAGCAAAAGTATCCGGACAGGGGACTATGGCTACACCTTC	CASSKSIRTGDYGYTF
TRBV24-1	TRBJ2-1	-	TRBD1	TGTGCCACCAGTGATCCCGGACAGGGGAAACACAATGAGCAGTTCTTC	CATSDPGQGKHNEQFF